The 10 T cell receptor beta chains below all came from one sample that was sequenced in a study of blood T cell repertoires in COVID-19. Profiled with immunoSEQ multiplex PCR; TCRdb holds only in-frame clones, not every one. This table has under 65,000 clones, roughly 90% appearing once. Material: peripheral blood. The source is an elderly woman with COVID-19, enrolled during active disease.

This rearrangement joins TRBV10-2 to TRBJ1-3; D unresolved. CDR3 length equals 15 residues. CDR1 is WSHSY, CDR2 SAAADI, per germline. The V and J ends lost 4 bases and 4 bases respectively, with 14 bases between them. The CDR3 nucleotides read TGCGCCAGCAGTGGCACAATTTATTCCGGAAACACCATATATTTT. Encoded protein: CASSGTIYSGNTIYF.

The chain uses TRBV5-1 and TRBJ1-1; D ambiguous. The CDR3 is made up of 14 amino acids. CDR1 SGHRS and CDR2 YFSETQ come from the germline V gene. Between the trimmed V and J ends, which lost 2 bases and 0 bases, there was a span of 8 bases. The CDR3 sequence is CASSFGVVNTEAFF. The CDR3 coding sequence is TGCGCCAGCAGCTTCGGGGTGGTGAACACTGAAGCTTTCTTT.

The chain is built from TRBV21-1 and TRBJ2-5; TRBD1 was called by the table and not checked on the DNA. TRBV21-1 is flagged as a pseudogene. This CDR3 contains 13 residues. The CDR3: CASSKGDKETQYF. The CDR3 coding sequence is TGTGCCAGCAGCAAAGGGGACAAAGAGACCCAGTACTTC.

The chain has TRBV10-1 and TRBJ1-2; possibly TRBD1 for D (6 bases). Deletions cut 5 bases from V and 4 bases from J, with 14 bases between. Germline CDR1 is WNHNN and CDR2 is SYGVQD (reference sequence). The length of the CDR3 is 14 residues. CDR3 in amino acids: CASSLTGRSYGYTF. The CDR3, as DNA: TGCGCCAGCAGTTTGACAGGACGAAGCTATGGCTACACCTTC.

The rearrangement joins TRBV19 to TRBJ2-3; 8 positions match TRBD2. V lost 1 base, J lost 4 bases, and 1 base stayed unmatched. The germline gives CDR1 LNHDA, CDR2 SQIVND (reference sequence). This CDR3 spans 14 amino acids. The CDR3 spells CASSIGTSPDTQYF. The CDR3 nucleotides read TGTGCCAGTAGTATAGGGACTAGCCCAGATACGCAGTATTTT.

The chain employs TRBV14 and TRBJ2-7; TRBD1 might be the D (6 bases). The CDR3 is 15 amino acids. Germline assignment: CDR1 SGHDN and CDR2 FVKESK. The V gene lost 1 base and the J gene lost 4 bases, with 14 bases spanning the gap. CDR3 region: CASSQGGGEGYEQYF. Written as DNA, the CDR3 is TGTGCCAGCAGCCAAGGAGGGGGAGAAGGGTACGAGCAGTACTTC.

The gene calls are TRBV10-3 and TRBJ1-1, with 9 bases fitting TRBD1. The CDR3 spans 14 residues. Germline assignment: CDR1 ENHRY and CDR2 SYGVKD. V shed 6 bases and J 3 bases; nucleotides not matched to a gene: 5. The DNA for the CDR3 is TGTGCCATCAGAACAGGGGGCTTGGACACTGAAGCTTTCTTT. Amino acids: CAIRTGGLDTEAFF.

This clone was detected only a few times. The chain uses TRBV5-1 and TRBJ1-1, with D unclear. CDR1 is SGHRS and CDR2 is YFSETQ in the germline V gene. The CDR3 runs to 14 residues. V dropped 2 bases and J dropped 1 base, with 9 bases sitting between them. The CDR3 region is CASSLSVQNTEAFF. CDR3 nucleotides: TGCGCCAGCAGCTTATCAGTGCAGAACACTGAAGCTTTCTTT.

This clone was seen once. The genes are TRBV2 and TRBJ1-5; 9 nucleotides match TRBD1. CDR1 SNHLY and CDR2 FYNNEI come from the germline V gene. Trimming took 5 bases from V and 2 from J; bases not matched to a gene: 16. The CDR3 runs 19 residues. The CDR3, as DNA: TGTGCCAGCAGTATCACTACGACGACGGGACAGGGTGGCAATCAGCCCCAGCATTTT. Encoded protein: CASSITTTTGQGGNQPQHF.

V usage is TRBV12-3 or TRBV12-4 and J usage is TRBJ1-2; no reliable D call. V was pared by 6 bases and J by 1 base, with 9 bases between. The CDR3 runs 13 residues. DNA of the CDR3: TGTGCCAGCAGCCCGACAAATAACTATGGCTACACCTTC. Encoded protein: CASSPTNNYGYTF.